This is a list of T cell receptor beta chains from one sample in a study of blood T cell repertoires in COVID-19. The method was immunoSEQ multiplex PCR; TCRdb's version includes in-frame clones alone and lacks a portion of them. Among a few hundred thousand clones, around 84% were seen once, and the ten largest hold about 19%. What was sequenced was PBMCs or T cells enriched from blood (not recorded which). The receptors were gathered from a man between 35 and 55 years old who had recovered from COVID-19. The CDR3 runs from the conserved cysteine through the conserved F or W. The D gene is left open where the match is weak.

v_gene	d_gene	len	CDR3aa
TRBV19	NA	16	CASTTLGAASNQPQHF
TRBV19	NA	14	CASSIQGSNQPQHF
TRBV10-3	TRBD1	15	CATGTGGSGANVLTF
TRBV21-1	NA	17	CASSKEPDRGDNYGYTF
TRBV10-3	NA	14	CAISESSPGNEQFF
TRBV6-5	NA	14	CASSTVVTNEKLFF
TRBV7-9	NA	16	CASSRVGEELGYGYTF
TRBV4-1	TRBD1	16	CASSQEGTGSSYEQYF
TRBV28	TRBD1	13	CASRPGGYEKLFF
TRBV5-4	TRBD2	15	CASSLRLAATDTQYF
TRBV6-5	NA	12	CASSTDSPDLHF
TRBV30	TRBD1	15	CAWSSRQGVNSPLHF
TRBV28	TRBD2	19	CATIPLPGTSGSRSYEQYF
TRBV24-1	NA	15	CATSDGGTANYGYTF
TRBV6-8	TRBD1	12	CARRQGWYEQYF
TRBV21-1	NA	13	CASSKRGSGGYTF
TRBV20-1	NA	11	CSAHSAYGYTF
TRBV29-1	TRBD1	12	CSTYRGSYGYTF
TRBV7-2	TRBD1	14	CASSLVQGEYGYTF
TRBV18	TRBD1	17	CASSPVDAGTAGNTIYF
TRBV30	TRBD2	15	CAWSPQAGARDTQYF
TRBV3-1/TRBV3-2	NA	15	CASSQDLRATGELFF
TRBV6-5	TRBD1	15	CATTDRGRGTDTQYF
TRBV11-3	NA	15	CASSLEGGRAGEQFF
TRBV24-1	TRBD1	13	CATSDPGTVEQYF
TRBV5-1	TRBD2	13	CASTGGRSYEQYF
TRBV11-2	NA	19	CASSLGLGQTSLMNTEAFF
TRBV10-3	NA	17	CAINIGGLAGSYNEQFF
TRBV30	NA	15	CAWSVAGAGNQPQHF
TRBV19	NA	13	CASSINRQDGYTF
TRBV5-1	TRBD2	16	CASSLAGGRTSYEQYF
TRBV29-1	TRBD2	15	CSVVKLAGWNNEQFF
TRBV19	NA	14	CASTPQGSNQPQHF
TRBV6-5	NA	15	CASSYSRQGSGKLFF
TRBV9	TRBD1	15	CASSVAPGQGYEQYF
TRBV4-1	NA	17	CASSQDVPGVGNQPQHF
TRBV5-1	NA	15	CASSLDRGVGTEAFF
TRBV30	TRBD1	14	CAWSEGQVNSPLHF
TRBV27	NA	13	CASSRTGHTEAFF
TRBV2	TRBD1	16	CASSEVGQVDYQPQHF